Presented here are 10 T cell receptor beta chains from one specimen sequenced in a study of blood T cells in healthy people across ages. A sample-barcoded 5' primer and a J-beta primer mix were used in a second PCR of roughly 6 to 12 cycles. TCRdb recomputed calls from the 5' RACE reads with MiXCR, one row per CDR3 protein. Among roughly 1,100,000 distinct CDR3 sequences listed, around 25% were seen once. A further study also used this sample, focusing on T cells of mothers and their children.

The specimen sequenced was blood. The receptors were gathered from a girl aged 2 to 9 in good health.

The chain is built from TRBV20-1 and TRBJ2-7; D remains unclear. Germline lookup yields CDR1 DFQATT and CDR2 SNEGSKA (reference sequence). V was pared by 0 bases and J by 4 bases, with 16 bases between. CDR3 length: 15 residues. The CDR3 sequence is CSARDPSGLGYEQYF. The CDR3 bases are TGCAGTGCTAGAGATCCATCGGGCCTGGGGTACGAGCAGTACTTC.

V and J are TRBV4-1 and TRBJ2-3, with 9 bases aligning to TRBD2. V was clipped by 6 bases and J by 2 bases; unmatched bases: 9. The CDR3 totals 16 residues. Looked up from germline, CDR1 is MGHRA and CDR2 is YSYEKL. This CDR3 is CASSQRTSANTDTQYF. The CDR3 region has the DNA TGCGCCAGCAGTCAACGGACTAGCGCCAACACAGATACGCAGTATTTT.

V is TRBV6-6 and J is TRBJ2-1; D may be TRBD2 (5 bases). This CDR3 region has 12 residues. Germline assignment: CDR1 MNHNY and CDR2 SVGAGI (reference sequence). Trimming took 10 bases from V and 8 from J, leaving 15 bases between them. The CDR3 loop reads CATRGLPDEQFF. The CDR3 region has the DNA TGTGCCACCCGAGGACTCCCGGATGAGCAGTTCTTC.

Only a few counts were recorded for this clonotype. The CDR3 nucleotides are TGCAGCGGTGAGAGAGGACAGGGGTTTATGGGGGAGAACAATGAGCAGTTCTTC. As protein: CSGERGQGFMGENNEQFF. The chain recombines TRBV29-1 with TRBJ2-1, with 9 bases that match TRBD1. The V gene's germline CDR1 is SQVTM and CDR2 ANQGSEA. The V segment lost 7 bases and the J segment 5 bases; nucleotides outside the gene matches: 21. This CDR3 has 18 residues.

V usage is TRBV6-5 and J usage is TRBJ1-1, with 7 bases lining up with TRBD1. The ends lost 3 bases at V and 9 bases at J; junction bases unmatched: 10. This CDR3 is built from 14 residues. Germline V gives CDR1 MNHEY, CDR2 SVGAGI. CDR3 nucleotide sequence: TGTGCCAGCAGTTATCCGGGACAGCCTGATCAAGCTTTCTTT. This sequence encodes CASSYPGQPDQAFF.

Note on this clonotype: Germline is not matched at one junction end, which may reflect a read error. The chain combines TRBV10-3 with TRBJ2-7, with D perhaps TRBD1 (6 bases). The CDR3 loop spans 12 amino acids. Per the germline V gene, CDR1 is ENHRY and CDR2 is SYGVKD. In nucleotides, the CDR3 is TGTGCCATCAGGGACAGCTCCTACGGGCAGTACTTC. It codes for CAIRDSSYGQYF.

V and J are TRBV7-3 and TRBJ1-6; D gene uncertain. V was clipped by 0 bases and J by 9 bases, with 12 bases between them. The CDR3 is made up of 15 amino acids. The germline gives CDR1 SGHTA, CDR2 FQGTGA. CDR3 sequence (DNA): TGTGCCAGCAGCTTAACGAGTGGCGTGGGTTCACCCCTCCACTTT. Protein sequence: CASSLTSGVGSPLHF.

The chain combines TRBV6-2 or TRBV6-3 with TRBJ2-4, with no clear D. In germline, CDR1 is MNHEY, CDR2 SVGEGT. Trimming stripped 6 bases from V and 3 bases from J, with 18 bases between. The CDR3 loop spans 16 amino acids. CDR3 bases: TGTGCCAGCAGCCAGCTGAGTCGCGTGGGCAAAAACATTCAGTACTTC. It encodes CASSQLSRVGKNIQYF.

On this clonotype itself: Mismatch with germline at one junction end may stem from a read error. This chain joins TRBV27 and TRBJ1-4; no clear D gene. CDR1 and CDR2 from the germline V gene are MNHEY and SMNVEV (reference sequence). There are 14 residues in the CDR3. Here the CDR3 DNA reads TGTGCCAGCAGTTTCAGAGGAGGGTATGAAAAGCTGTTTTTT. This codes for CASSFRGGYEKLFF.

The DNA for the CDR3 is TGTGCCACCAGTGACGCCACCGGCGGGGTTGACACCGGGGAGCTGTTTTTT. This translates into CATSDATGGVDTGELFF. The V and J genes are TRBV24-1 and TRBJ2-2; a weak D match, TRBD2 (6 bases). Trimming took off 4 bases at V and 3 bases at J, with 17 bases between the two ends. This CDR3 region has 17 residues. Germline assignment: CDR1 KGHDR and CDR2 SFDVKD.